This entry concerns a single T cell receptor beta chain. This entry is derived from a study of blood T cell repertoires in COVID-19. At the level of the study: COVID-19 samples collected from the United States, Italy and Spain covered acute and convalescent phases. The analysed material was cDNA or gDNA that came from T cells, B-cell-depleted T cells, or PBMCs.

The CDR3 contains 13 residues. V dropped 3 bases and J dropped 0 bases, with 3 bases sitting between them. CDR1 and CDR2 from the germline V gene are SEHNR and FQNEAQ (reference sequence). Authors' methods: Amplification with reference gene primers provided the estimates of nucleated cell counts. The repertoire was sequenced with immunoSEQ multiplex PCR; TCRdb's copy has only in-frame clones and lacks some. V, J and clone size were drawn from that table, and D and trimming were deduced from the DNA. The sample holds 45,000 to 60,000 clones, 86% seen once. The clonotype comes from a man in his 70s with active COVID-19. Sequencing was performed on peripheral blood. The V gene is TRBV7-9, the J gene TRBJ1-3, with unresolved D. The CDR3 sequence is CASSLSSGNTIYF. In nucleotides, the CDR3 is TGTGCCAGCAGCTTGAGCTCTGGAAACACCATATATTTT.